The 23 T cell receptor beta chains below all came from one sample that was sequenced in a study of blood T cell repertoires in COVID-19. Profiled with immunoSEQ multiplex PCR; TCRdb holds only in-frame clones, not every one. The table includes around 400,000 clones, around 87% detected once. Sequenced input: peripheral blood. The receptors originated from a woman aged 60-75 years with COVID-19, enrolled during active disease.

The chain links TRBV9 to TRBJ2-1, with a weak D call TRBD1 (5 bases). The germline gives CDR1 SGDLS, CDR2 YYNGEE. The CDR3 consists of 15 residues. Trimming took off 4 bases at V and 4 bases at J, with 15 bases between the two ends. The CDR3 reads CASSPGALTYNEQFF. Written as DNA, the CDR3 is TGTGCCAGCAGCCCTGGGGCCCTCACTTACAATGAGCAGTTCTTC.

The chain has TRBV5-1 and TRBJ2-3; 7 bases line up with TRBD2. Trimming took 4 bases from V and 5 from J; bases not matched to a gene: 4. Germline V gene sequence: CDR1 SGHRS, CDR2 YFSETQ. CDR3 length equals 13 residues. CDR3 DNA sequence: TGCGCCAGCAGCCCGGGCGGGGGAGATACGCAGTATTTT. Translated, it gives CASSPGGGDTQYF.

V usage is TRBV19 and J usage is TRBJ2-3, with 9 bases matching TRBD1. Losses at the gene ends were 5 bases for V and 2 bases for J; bases not matched to a gene: 11. The V gene's germline CDR1 is LNHDA and CDR2 SQIVND (reference sequence). This CDR3 has 17 residues. The CDR3 bases are TGTGCCAGTAGTGTCGTGTCCGGGACAGGGCCCACAGATACGCAGTATTTT. Translation: CASSVVSGTGPTDTQYF.

This sequence joins TRBV5-4 and TRBJ2-4; weak D call: TRBD2 (6 bases). The V and J ends lost 0 bases and 4 bases respectively, with 14 bases between them. This CDR3 has 16 amino acids. Germline CDR1 reads SGHNT; CDR2 reads YYREEE (reference sequence). Here the CDR3 DNA reads TGTGCCAGCAGCTTGGTTCAGCCGGGAGTGAAAAACATTCAGTACTTC. It is translated as CASSLVQPGVKNIQYF. Full variable domain (outside the CDR3, taken from reference TRBV5-4 and TRBJ2-4): ETGVTQSPTHLIKTRGQQVTLRCSSQSGHNTVSWYQQALGQGPQFIFQYYREEENGRGNFPPRFSGLQFPNYSSELNVNALELDDSALYLCASSLVQPGVKNIQYFGAGTRLSVL.

The rearrangement joins TRBV5-5 to TRBJ2-7; possibly TRBD1 for D (5 bases). The CDR3 runs to 15 residues. V lost 2 bases and J lost 7, with 19 bases in between. Germline V CDR1 and CDR2: SGHKS, YYEKEE (reference sequence). The CDR3 here is CASSFSLAGRSEQYF. The DNA of the CDR3 is TGTGCCAGCAGCTTTAGTCTTGCAGGGCGATCGGAGCAGTACTTC.

This clone has only a few counts. The CDR3 sequence is CASTAMGQGEAFF. CDR3 bases: TGTGCCAGCACGGCCATGGGACAGGGAGAAGCTTTCTTT. J is TRBJ1-1 and V is TRBV11-1; 9 nucleotides align to TRBD1. The germline V gene encodes CDR1 SGHAT and CDR2 FQDESV (reference sequence). Trimming removed 7 bases from V and 8 bases from J; junction bases left unmatched: 8. CDR3 length: 13 residues.

The chain joins TRBV4-1 to TRBJ2-7; maybe TRBD2 (7 bases). The CDR3 loop spans 15 amino acids. V dropped 4 bases and J dropped 9 bases, with 22 bases sitting between them. Germline CDR1 reads MGHRA; CDR2 reads YSYEKL. CDR3 bases: TGCGCCAGCAGCCTTGTTGGGGGGGCACGGGAGGTGCAGTACTTC. Translated: CASSLVGGAREVQYF.

The J gene is TRBJ2-4, the V gene TRBV5-1; 8 positions match TRBD1. Germline CDR1 reads SGHRS; CDR2 reads YFSETQ. V lost 4 bases and J lost 0; bases outside the gene matches: 9. The CDR3 runs 17 residues. Written as DNA, the CDR3 is TGCGCCAGCAGCCCGCAGGGACAGGCGGTAGCCAAAAACATTCAGTACTTC. Residues: CASSPQGQAVAKNIQYF. The whole variable domain, remainder taken from reference TRBV5-1 and TRBJ2-4, is KAGVTQTPRYLIKTRGQQVTLSCSPISGHRSVSWYQQTPGQGLQFLFEYFSETQRNKGNFPGRFSGRQFSNSRSEMNVSTLELGDSALYLCASSPQGQAVAKNIQYFGAGTRLSVL.

The chain combines TRBV18 with TRBJ2-3; no definite D call. The CDR3 consists of 12 residues. The V end was cut by 1 base, the J end by 6 bases, with 5 bases between. Germline V gene lookup returns CDR1 KGHSH and CDR2 LQKENI. The CDR3 reads CASSPLIDTQYF. CDR3 in DNA: TGTGCCAGCTCACCACTTATCGATACGCAGTATTTT. Looking up the rest from reference TRBV18 and TRBJ2-3 gives the full variable domain: NAGVMQNPRHLVRRRGQEARLRCSPMKGHSHVYWYRQLPEEGLKFMVYLQKENIIDESGMPKERFSAEFPKEGPSILRIQQVVRGDSAAYFCASSPLIDTQYFGPGTRLTVL.

V is TRBV18 and J is TRBJ2-5, with TRBD1 matching 10 bases. Germline trimming cut 2 bases from V and 4 bases from J; bases unmatched to any gene: 7. The germline gives CDR1 KGHSH, CDR2 LQKENI. CDR3 length: 16 residues. The DNA of the CDR3 is TGTGCCAGCTCACCAGCGACAGGGGGCATCTTAGAGACCCAGTACTTC. The encoded protein is CASSPATGGILETQYF.

The chain uses TRBV6-2 or TRBV6-3 and TRBJ2-5, with 9 bases that match TRBD1. Germline V CDR1 and CDR2: MNHEY, SVGEGT. Losses at the gene ends were 1 base for V and 5 bases for J; bases not matched to a gene: 8. The CDR3 is 16 amino acids. The chain's CDR3 is CASSYLRTGERETQYF. For the CDR3, the DNA is TGTGCCAGCAGTTACTTAAGGACAGGGGAGAGGGAGACCCAGTACTTC.

The genes are TRBV11-2 and TRBJ2-2, with a weak D call TRBD2 (6 bases). CDR1 is SGHAT and CDR2 is FQNNGV in the germline V gene. Between the trimmed V and J ends, which lost 4 bases and 6 bases, there was a span of 15 bases. The CDR3 spans 15 residues. The CDR3 is CASSWTTNPAGELFF. CDR3 in DNA: TGTGCCAGCAGCTGGACTACCAACCCTGCCGGGGAGCTGTTTTTT. Full variable domain (rest looked up from reference TRBV11-2 and TRBJ2-2): EAGVAQSPRYKIIEKRQSVAFWCNPISGHATLYWYQQILGQGPKLLIQFQNNGVVDDSQLPKDRFSAERLKGVDSTLKIQPAKLEDSAVYLCASSWTTNPAGELFFGEGSRLTVL.

CDR3 DNA: TGTGCCACCAGTGACCGACTAGCGGGGCGGGGAGAGACCCAGTACTTC. Protein product: CATSDRLAGRGETQYF. The chain joins TRBV24-1 to TRBJ2-5, with 11 bases identical to TRBD2. There are 16 residues in the CDR3. CDR1 and CDR2 (germline): KGHDR, SFDVKD. The trim removed 4 bases at V and 4 bases at J, leaving 7 bases unmatched.

This clone was recorded once. This chain connects TRBV19 to TRBJ2-3; a weak D match, TRBD1 (6 bases). V gave up 6 bases and J gave up 5 bases, with 24 bases separating them. The CDR3 is made up of 17 amino acids. CDR1 and CDR2 (germline): LNHDA, SQIVND (reference sequence). The CDR3: CASSQSTGSSRVDTQYF. DNA for the CDR3: TGTGCCAGTAGCCAATCTACAGGGAGTTCTCGGGTAGATACGCAGTATTTT.

DNA of the CDR3: TGTGCCAGCAGCTTAGAGGGGCGGCCCGTCCGCTCACCCCTCCACTTT. It yields the protein CASSLEGRPVRSPLHF. The rearrangement uses TRBV7-4 and TRBJ1-6; perhaps TRBD1 as D (5 bases). The CDR3 contains 16 residues. The germline V gene encodes CDR1 SGHVT and CDR2 SQSDAQ. Deletions cut 1 base from V and 10 bases from J, with 17 bases between.

The V gene is TRBV5-1, the J gene TRBJ2-5, with 8 bases that match TRBD2. This CDR3 comprises 15 residues. Germline loops: CDR1 SGHRS, CDR2 YFSETQ. J gave up 1 base and V 0 bases, and 2 bases lay outside the gene matches. The CDR3 nucleotides are TGCGCCAGCAGCTTGGGGCGGGGGGTCCAAGAGACCCAGTACTTC. Translating gives CASSLGRGVQETQYF.

This clone was recorded once. The chain employs TRBV2 and TRBJ2-1, with 7 bases lining up with TRBD1. V was clipped by 7 bases and J by 8 bases; unmatched bases: 5. Germline V lookup: CDR1 SNHLY, CDR2 FYNNEI. The CDR3 length is 12 residues. CDR3 sequence (DNA): TGTGCCAGCAACACCGACAGGGATGAGCAGTTCTTC. Protein product: CASNTDRDEQFF.

The table lists this clone with a count of one. J is TRBJ1-2 and V is TRBV28; D may be TRBD1 (6 bases). The V end lost 3 bases, the J end lost 4 bases, and 18 bases lay between the germline ends. Germline-derived CDR1 and CDR2 are MDHEN and SYDVKM. This CDR3 is 16 amino acids long. CDR3 sequence reads: CASSLRGGSPSYGYTF. CDR3 nucleotides: TGTGCCAGCAGTTTGAGAGGGGGATCCCCTAGCTATGGCTACACCTTC.

This clone showed up just once. The rearrangement links TRBV5-1 to TRBJ1-6, with TRBD1 matching 9 bases. The CDR3 consists of 14 residues. The J segment lost 7 bases and the V segment lost 4 bases, leaving 3 bases of the junction unmatched. CDR1 is SGHRS and CDR2 is YFSETQ in the germline V gene. For the CDR3, the DNA is TGCGCCAGCAGCACCGGGACAGGGAATTCACCCCTCCACTTT. Encoded protein: CASSTGTGNSPLHF.

The chain employs TRBV5-1 and TRBJ1-1; 8 bases agree with TRBD1. The CDR3 sequence is 14 residues long. Germline V gives CDR1 SGHRS, CDR2 YFSETQ. V was pared by 9 bases and J by 3 bases, with 10 bases of the junction left unmatched. CDR3 in DNA: TGCGCCACCTCCCGGACAGGGCAAGACACTGAAGCTTTCTTT. Protein: CATSRTGQDTEAFF.

This rearrangement joins TRBV9 to TRBJ1-2; D perhaps matches TRBD1 (5 bases). Germline CDR1 and CDR2: SGDLS and YYNGEE. The ends were cut back, 4 bases at V and 3 bases at J, with 13 bases in the middle. The CDR3 totals 14 residues. In nucleotides, the CDR3 is TGTGCCAGCAGCCCATCCGGGACTGACTATGGCTACACCTTC. It translates to CASSPSGTDYGYTF.

The rearrangement uses TRBV7-2 and TRBJ1-3; 8 positions match TRBD1. Trimming took 0 bases from V and 4 from J; bases not matched to a gene: 11. The CDR3 is made up of 18 amino acids. Germline values: CDR1 SGHTA, CDR2 FQGNSA. CDR3 sequence reads: CASSLAWTGMSNGNTIYF. CDR3 DNA sequence: TGTGCCAGCAGCTTAGCATGGACAGGGATGTCAAACGGAAACACCATATATTTT. Based on the CDR3 plus reference TRBV7-2 and TRBJ1-3, the full variable domain is GAGVSQSPSNKVTEKGKDVELRCDPISGHTALYWYRQSLGQGLEFLIYFQGNSAPDKSGLPSDRFSAERTGGSVSTLTIQRTQQEDSAVYLCASSLAWTGMSNGNTIYFGEGSWLTVV.

The CDR3 DNA is TGTGCCTGGAGTGTTACCTTGACAGCCCAAGAGACCCAGTACTTC. Translation: CAWSVTLTAQETQYF. The rearrangement links TRBV30 to TRBJ2-5, with D possibly being TRBD1 (5 bases). Trimming pared 0 bases from V and 1 base from J, leaving 12 bases between. The germline CDR1 and CDR2 sequences are GTSNPN and SVGIG (reference sequence). The CDR3 loop spans 15 amino acids.